This TCR beta chain was recovered during a study of T cell responses to AZD1222 COVID-19 vaccine. General study findings and limits: Females outnumbered males among donors, who were mostly white British; clonal diversity was possibly underestimated. Seropositivity was recorded at baseline in only a handful of AZD1222 recipients. All repertoire sampling was performed exclusively after the peak T cell response. Increased Spike-specific TCR breadth and depth were observed after two AZD1222 doses.

The protocol was immunoSEQ multiplex PCR, while the TCRdb copy is restricted to in-frame clones and leaves out a portion. The sample lists about 110,000 clones; about 92% were seen once. As to this clone: Its matching antigen is unknown.

CDR1 is SGDLS, CDR2 YYNGEE, per germline. V lost 1 base to trimming and J lost 8 bases, with 12 bases between them. The CDR3 runs to 13 residues. This sequence joins TRBV9 and TRBJ1-1; tentatively, D is TRBD1 (5 bases). The source material was peripheral blood, sampled on day 0 of MenACWY control vaccination. This TCR was sampled from an adult in good health. CDR3 bases: TGTGCCAGCAGCGTATCTGAGGGGAGGGAAGCTTTCTTT. Its translation is CASSVSEGREAFF.